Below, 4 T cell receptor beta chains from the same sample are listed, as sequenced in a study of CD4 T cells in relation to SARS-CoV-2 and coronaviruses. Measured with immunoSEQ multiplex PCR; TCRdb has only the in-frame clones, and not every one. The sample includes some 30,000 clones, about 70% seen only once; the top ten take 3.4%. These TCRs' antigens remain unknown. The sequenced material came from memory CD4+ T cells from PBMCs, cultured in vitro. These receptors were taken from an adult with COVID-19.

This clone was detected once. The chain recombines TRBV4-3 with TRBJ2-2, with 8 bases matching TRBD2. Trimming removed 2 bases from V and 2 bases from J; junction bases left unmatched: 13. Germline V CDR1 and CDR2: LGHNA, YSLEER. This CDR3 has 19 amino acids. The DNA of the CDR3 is TGCGCCAGCAGCCAACTACTCTGGGATACTAGCGGAAACACCGGGGAGCTGTTTTTT. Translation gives CASSQLLWDTSGNTGELFF.

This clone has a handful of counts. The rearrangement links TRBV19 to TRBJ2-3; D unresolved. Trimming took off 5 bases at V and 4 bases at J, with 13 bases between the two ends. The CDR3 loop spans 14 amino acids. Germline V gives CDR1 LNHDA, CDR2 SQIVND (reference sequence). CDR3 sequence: CASSQPSAADTQYF. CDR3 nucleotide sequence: TGTGCCAGTAGTCAGCCCTCCGCCGCAGATACGCAGTATTTT.

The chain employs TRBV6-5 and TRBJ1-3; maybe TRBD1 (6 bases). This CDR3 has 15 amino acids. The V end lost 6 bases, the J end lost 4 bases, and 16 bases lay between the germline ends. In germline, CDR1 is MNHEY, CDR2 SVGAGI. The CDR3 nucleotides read TGTGCCAGCAGAGCTTTTGGGGGGCACGGAAACACCATATATTTT. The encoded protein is CASRAFGGHGNTIYF.

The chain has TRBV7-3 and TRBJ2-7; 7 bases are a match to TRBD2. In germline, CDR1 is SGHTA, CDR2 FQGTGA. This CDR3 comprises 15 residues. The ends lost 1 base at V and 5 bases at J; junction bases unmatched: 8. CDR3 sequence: CASSLRGGSPNEQYF. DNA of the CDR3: TGTGCCAGCAGCTTAAGGGGCGGGAGTCCCAACGAGCAGTACTTC.